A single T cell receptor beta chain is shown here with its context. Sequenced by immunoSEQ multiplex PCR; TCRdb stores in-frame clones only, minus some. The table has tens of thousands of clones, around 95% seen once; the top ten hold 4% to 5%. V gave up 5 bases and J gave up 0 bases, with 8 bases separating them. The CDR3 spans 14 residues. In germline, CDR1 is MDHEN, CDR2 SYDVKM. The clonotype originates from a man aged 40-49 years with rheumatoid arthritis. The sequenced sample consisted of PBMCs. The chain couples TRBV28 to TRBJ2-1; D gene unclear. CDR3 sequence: CASSKMYSYNEQFF. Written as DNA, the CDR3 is TGTGCCAGCAGTAAGATGTACTCCTACAATGAGCAGTTCTTC.